This entry features one TCR beta chain sequence. What it binds is unknown. Deletions cut 10 bases from V and 4 bases from J, with 17 bases between. CDR3 length: 13 amino acids. Germline CDR1 is ENHRY and CDR2 is SYGVKD. The sample comes from a study of T cell repertoires in cytomegalovirus infection. Study overall: Selected CMV epitopes included recently identified HLA-C-restricted ones as well as well-studied HLA-B-restricted ones. In public TCR beta signatures, there were indications of both CMV infection and matching HLA type. Study results and limitations: There were HLA-C-restricted CMV-specific TCR beta clonotypes dominating the ex vivo response.

Using its own MiXCR run on the reads, TCRdb lists one record per CDR3 protein. Here the sample spans some 500,000 distinct CDR3 sequences, about 33% being singletons. The chain is built from TRBV10-3 and TRBJ2-7, with D tentatively TRBD1 or TRBD2 (6 bases each). This receptor was taken from a human donor in good health (CMV status not recorded). Some clones in this sample may be carry-over from other donors' samples. The material sequenced was cultured PBMCs, taken from culture after CMV antigen stimulation. Written as DNA, the CDR3 is TGTGCCACCCGAGGGGGGTCGGGATACGAGCAGTACTTC. It specifies CATRGGSGYEQYF.